Listed below are T cell receptor beta chains from one sample, sequenced in a study of CXCR3-negative and CXCR3-positive naive CD8 T cells. Each CDR3 protein gets one entry in TCRdb, which reprocessed the 5' RACE reads and gives no DNA. The listing contains 69,000 or so distinct CDR3 sequences. Source material: naive CXCR3- CD8+ T cells from blood. Receptors originate from a human donor in good health. Some clones in this sample may be carry-over from other donors' samples. CDR3s include the opening cysteine and the closing phenylalanine or tryptophan. The order of the fields is clone size, J gene, V gene, CDR3 protein. A clone size is listed for some rows: how often the clone was seen (once, few, many), or a class if it is expanded.

abundance: -
j_gene: TRBJ1-4
v_gene: TRBV28
CDR3aa: CASTLNPATNEKLFF

abundance: -
j_gene: TRBJ2-7
v_gene: TRBV29-1
CDR3aa: CSFKGGHGAREQYF

abundance: -
j_gene: TRBJ2-1
v_gene: TRBV5-5
CDR3aa: CASSLILVYNEQFF

abundance: -
j_gene: TRBJ2-7
v_gene: TRBV7-9
CDR3aa: CASSSTLQDEQYF

abundance: medium-sized
j_gene: TRBJ1-1
v_gene: TRBV5-4
CDR3aa: CASSPGLNTEAFF

abundance: -
j_gene: TRBJ2-3
v_gene: TRBV15
CDR3aa: CATSRTSSGGSRDTQYF

abundance: -
j_gene: TRBJ2-1
v_gene: TRBV19
CDR3aa: CASSIGAVDSSYNEQFF

abundance: -
j_gene: TRBJ1-1
v_gene: TRBV20-1
CDR3aa: CSARDLKAIFFNTEAFF

abundance: -
j_gene: TRBJ2-3
v_gene: TRBV10-3
CDR3aa: CAISVRTRIGTDTQYF

abundance: -
j_gene: TRBJ2-6
v_gene: TRBV7-6
CDR3aa: CASSPLPGGAGANVLTF

abundance: -
j_gene: TRBJ1-2
v_gene: TRBV10-3
CDR3aa: CAISDLPRDRGYGYTF

abundance: -
j_gene: TRBJ2-5
v_gene: TRBV28
CDR3aa: CASSPRDRGGETQYF

abundance: -
j_gene: TRBJ1-2
v_gene: TRBV4-1
CDR3aa: CASSQASAPGGSYGYTF

abundance: -
j_gene: TRBJ2-4
v_gene: TRBV20-1
CDR3aa: CSAREATKNIQYF